This T cell receptor beta chain was recorded in a study of T cell changes during pregnancy in multiple sclerosis. Sequencing used immunoSEQ multiplex PCR; TCRdb keeps in-frame clones, though not all of them. The table shows some 46,000 clones, with 85% to 95% occurring only once. The CDR3 runs to 16 residues. In germline, CDR1 is SGHNT, CDR2 YENEEA. With V trimmed by 3 bases and J by 0 bases, 6 bases remained unmatched. Sequences were obtained from peripheral blood. The source of this sequence is a female donor with multiple sclerosis, enrolled in a pregnancy study. The V call is TRBV11-3, the J call TRBJ1-1; 8 bases align to TRBD1. This CDR3 is CASSLRTGKMNTEAFF. The CDR3 nucleotides read TGTGCCAGCAGCTTGCGGACAGGGAAGATGAACACTGAAGCTTTCTTT.